Ten or more counts support the clone carrying this T cell receptor (beta chain). A single record per CDR3 protein comes from TCRdb applying MiXCR to the RT-PCR reads. Among 400,000 to 500,000 distinct CDR3 sequences listed, approximately 16% were seen once. CDR3 length equals 14 residues. V was clipped by 4 bases and J by 5 bases; unmatched bases: 7. The germline CDR1 and CDR2 sequences are SGHDT and YYEEEE. This record belongs to a study of patients and donors after allogeneic stem cell transplantation. The clonotype was recovered from a human donor who was either an allogeneic HSCT recipient or a stem cell or donor lymphocyte infusion donor (not recorded which). It is not recorded whose cells these are; they may come from a transplant donor. This chain connects TRBV5-6 to TRBJ1-1, with TRBD1 identical over 8 bases. Source material: blood, either unsorted or a sorted T cell fraction (not recorded which). The CDR3 DNA reads TGTGCCAGCAGCCCCGGGACAGGACGGACTGAAGCTTTCTTT. This sequence encodes CASSPGTGRTEAFF.